This is a list of T cell receptor beta chains from one sample in a study of blood T cell repertoires in COVID-19. This table comes from immunoSEQ multiplex PCR, and its TCRdb copy is limited to in-frame clones, with some not included. The data contain fewer than 300,000 clones, just over 85% of them singletons. Sequenced: peripheral blood. The receptors shown here come from a man in his fifties or sixties with COVID-19, enrolled during active disease. Both conserved end residues are part of each CDR3.

V gene	CDR3 protein
TRBV5-1	CASSGQQGLNTEAFF
TRBV5-1	CASSLEGVESQPQHF
TRBV9	CASSVEGYGANVLTF
TRBV7-9	CASSMDRGQTGELFF
TRBV2	CASSVQQGAYEQYF
TRBV10-3	CASTPSLSTNEQFF
TRBV19	CASSPTSGVTYEQYF
TRBV7-8	CASSFQTAISSYEQYF
TRBV5-6	CASSPNRGSNQEQYF
TRBV19	CASSSGTEINEQFF
TRBV6-6	CASSYPDWNTGELFF
TRBV7-3	CASSLGTTGAGELFF